The present T cell receptor (beta chain) was sequenced within a study of T cell changes during pregnancy in multiple sclerosis. Germline V gene data show CDR1 as SGHTA and CDR2 as FQGNSA. The trim removed 3 bases at V and 4 bases at J, leaving 6 bases unmatched. CDR3 length: 16 residues. The protocol was immunoSEQ multiplex PCR, while the TCRdb copy is restricted to in-frame clones and leaves out a portion. The sample includes about 55,000 clones, about nine tenths of them seen just once. This receptor was identified in a female donor with multiple sclerosis, enrolled in a pregnancy study. The starting material was CD4+ T cells from peripheral blood mononuclear cells, obtained in the first trimester of pregnancy. The rearrangement joins TRBV7-2 to TRBJ2-3; 11 positions match TRBD2. The CDR3 loop reads CASSFRSGGVADTQYF. CDR3 nucleotide sequence: TGTGCCAGCAGCTTTCGTAGCGGGGGGGTTGCAGATACGCAGTATTTT. Combining the CDR3 with reference TRBV7-2 and TRBJ2-3 gives the whole variable domain GAGVSQSPSNKVTEKGKDVELRCDPISGHTALYWYRQSLGQGLEFLIYFQGNSAPDKSGLPSDRFSAERTGGSVSTLTIQRTQQEDSAVYLCASSFRSGGVADTQYFGPGTRLTVL.